Given below is one TCR beta chain in context. Antigen unknown. The data were obtained in a study of immune evolution from preneoplasia to lung adenocarcinoma. Study-level findings and limits: From normal lung to invasive adenocarcinoma, top clone frequencies appeared to decrease. Clonality was highest in normal lung, lower in later-stage lesions apparently.

Germline CDR1 and CDR2: SEHNR and FQNEAQ (reference sequence). Trimming stripped 3 bases from V and 2 bases from J, with 13 bases between. The CDR3 loop spans 15 amino acids. The protocol was immunoSEQ multiplex PCR, while the TCRdb copy is restricted to in-frame clones and leaves out a portion. The table has 3,500 to 4,000 clones, 70% to 80% seen once. Patients had resection in Japan or China between about 2013 and 2017. H&E slides confirmed each diagnosis, reviewed by two pathologists independently. This receptor was identified in a person between 65 and 79 years old with lung adenocarcinoma. The sequenced sample consisted of FFPE adjacent normal lung tissue. The V gene is TRBV7-9, the J gene TRBJ1-1; possible D gene TRBD1, 6 bases. This CDR3 is CASSFALGTNTEAFF. Here the CDR3 DNA reads TGTGCCAGCAGCTTTGCCCTAGGGACAAACACTGAAGCTTTCTTT.